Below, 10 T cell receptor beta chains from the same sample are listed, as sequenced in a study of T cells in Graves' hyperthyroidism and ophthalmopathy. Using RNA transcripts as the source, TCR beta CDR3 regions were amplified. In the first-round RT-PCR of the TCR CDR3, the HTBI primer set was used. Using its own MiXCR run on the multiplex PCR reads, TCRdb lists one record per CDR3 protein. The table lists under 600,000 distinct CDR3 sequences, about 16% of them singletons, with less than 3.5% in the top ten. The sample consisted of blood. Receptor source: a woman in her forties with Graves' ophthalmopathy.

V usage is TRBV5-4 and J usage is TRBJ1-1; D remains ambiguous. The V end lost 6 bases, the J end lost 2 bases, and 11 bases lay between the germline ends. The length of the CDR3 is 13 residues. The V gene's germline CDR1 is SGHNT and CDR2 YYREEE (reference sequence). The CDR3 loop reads CASTWAGNTEAFF. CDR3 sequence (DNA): TGTGCCAGCACGTGGGCGGGAAACACTGAAGCTTTCTTT.

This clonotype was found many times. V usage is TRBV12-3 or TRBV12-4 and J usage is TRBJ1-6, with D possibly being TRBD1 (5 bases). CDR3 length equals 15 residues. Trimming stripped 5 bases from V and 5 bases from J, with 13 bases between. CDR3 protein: CASSGVSGHNSPLHF. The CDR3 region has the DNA TGTGCCAGCAGTGGGGTATCGGGACATAATTCACCCCTCCACTTT.

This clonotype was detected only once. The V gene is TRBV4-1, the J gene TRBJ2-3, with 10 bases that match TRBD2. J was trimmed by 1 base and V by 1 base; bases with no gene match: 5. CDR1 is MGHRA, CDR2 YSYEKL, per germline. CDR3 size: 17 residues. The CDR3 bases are TGCGCCAGCAGCCAAGGAGGCCTAGCGGGGGGCACAGATACGCAGTATTTT. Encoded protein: CASSQGGLAGGTDTQYF.

CDR3 nucleotides: TGTGCCAGCCTACCCTTAAATCAGAATGAGCAGTTCTTC. As protein: CASLPLNQNEQFF. The V call is TRBV12-3 or TRBV12-4, the J call TRBJ2-1; D unresolved. The V gene lost 8 bases and the J gene lost 7 bases, with 15 bases spanning the gap. The CDR3 loop spans 13 amino acids.

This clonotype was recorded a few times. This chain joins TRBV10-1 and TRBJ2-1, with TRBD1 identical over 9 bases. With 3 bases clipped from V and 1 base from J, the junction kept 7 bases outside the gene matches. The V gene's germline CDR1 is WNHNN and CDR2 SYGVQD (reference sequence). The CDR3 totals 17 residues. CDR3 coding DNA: TGCGCCAGCAGTGATTCAGGACAGGGGTCGTCCTACAATGAGCAGTTCTTC. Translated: CASSDSGQGSSYNEQFF.

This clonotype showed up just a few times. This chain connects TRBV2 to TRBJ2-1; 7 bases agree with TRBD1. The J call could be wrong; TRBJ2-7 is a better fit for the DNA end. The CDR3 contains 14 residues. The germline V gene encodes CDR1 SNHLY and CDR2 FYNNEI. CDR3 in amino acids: CASSQQGAGGEQYF. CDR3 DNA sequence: TGTGCCAGCAGCCAGCAAGGGGCAGGGGGTGAGCAGTACTTC.

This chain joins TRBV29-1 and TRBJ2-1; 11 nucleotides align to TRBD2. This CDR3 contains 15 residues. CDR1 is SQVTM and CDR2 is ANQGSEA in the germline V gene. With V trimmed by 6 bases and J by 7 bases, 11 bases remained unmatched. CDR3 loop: CSVTSGTSGGNEQFF. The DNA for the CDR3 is TGCAGCGTAACCTCCGGGACTAGCGGCGGGAATGAGCAGTTCTTC.

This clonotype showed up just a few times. The DNA for the CDR3 is TGTGCCAGCAGTTTAGGAATTGGAGCCCGGCCGGGTGGCTACACCTTC. It specifies CASSLGIGARPGGYTF. This rearrangement joins TRBV12-3 or TRBV12-4 to TRBJ1-2; no firm D call. Trimming left V 1 base short and J 7 bases short, with 19 bases between. This CDR3 contains 16 residues.

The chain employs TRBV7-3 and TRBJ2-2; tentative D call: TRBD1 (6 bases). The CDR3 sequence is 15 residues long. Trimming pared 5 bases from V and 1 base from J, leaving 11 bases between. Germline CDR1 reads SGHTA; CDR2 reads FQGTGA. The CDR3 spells CASSRETGNTGELFF. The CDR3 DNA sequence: TGTGCCAGCAGCCGTGAGACAGGGAACACCGGGGAGCTGTTTTTT. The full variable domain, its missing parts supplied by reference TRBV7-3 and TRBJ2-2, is GAGVSQTPSNKVTEKGKYVELRCDPISGHTALYWYRQSLGQGPEFLIYFQGTGAADDSGLPNDRFFAVRPEGSVSTLKIQRTERGDSAVYLCASSRETGNTGELFFGEGSRLTVL.

CDR3 bases: TGTGCCAGCAGACTTGGGGCTAGCGGGAGTGGATACGGGGAGCTGTTTTTT. The encoded protein is CASRLGASGSGYGELFF. The rearrangement joins TRBV7-2 to TRBJ2-2; 10 bases fit TRBD2. Trimming cost V 6 bases and J 7 bases; bases outside gene matches: 14. The CDR3 is 17 residues long. Germline assignment: CDR1 SGHTA and CDR2 FQGNSA.